This passage covers 24 T cell receptor beta chains from one sample sequenced in a study of CD8 T cells in ankylosing spondylitis (dated by TCRdb to 2017 to 2019). What the authors observed across the whole study: A TCR beta motif made up of several highly homologous amino acid variants appeared to be characteristic of blood from ankylosing spondylitis patients.

Libraries came from 5' RACE. These reads were obtained on an Illumina HiSeq 2500. Clones were called with MiXCR by TCRdb after fastp trimmed the public reads at Q25, and only in-frame beta chains were retained. Rows merge per CDR3 protein into single entries with the most common DNA and genes. This sample lists hundreds of thousands of distinct CDR3 sequences; 10% to 15% were detected once. The ten largest clonotypes hold just over 0.5% of the sample. For these TCRs, the target antigens are not known. Sequencing was carried out using blood, either unsorted or a sorted T cell fraction (not recorded which). The source is a male donor with ankylosing spondylitis.

This clonotype has ten or more counts. The CDR3 nucleotides read TGCGCCAGCAGCTTGGGGAGGGTCCCGTACACCGGGGAGCTGTTTTTT. Protein sequence: CASSLGRVPYTGELFF. V is TRBV5-1 and J is TRBJ2-2, with D perhaps matching TRBD2 (6 bases). The CDR3 is made up of 16 amino acids. Trimming left V 0 bases short and J 3 bases short, with 12 bases between. The V gene's germline CDR1 is SGHRS and CDR2 YFSETQ.

There are a few counts of this clonotype. This rearrangement joins TRBV28 to TRBJ2-7; D might be TRBD1 (6 bases). Germline V lookup: CDR1 MDHEN, CDR2 SYDVKM. V was cut by 6 bases and J by 4 bases, with 16 bases left in between. The length of the CDR3 is 14 residues. The CDR3 nucleotides read TGTGCCAGCAGGCCGACAGGCGCGCGATACGAGCAGTACTTC. The encoded protein is CASRPTGARYEQYF.

In its sample, this clonotype was seen many times. The DNA is omitted, as the CDR3 cannot be located on it reliably, and the CDR3 follows TCRdb's listing. The chain employs TRBV20-1 and TRBJ2-7; TRBD1 is the table's D call and was not checked against the DNA. Germline CDR1 and CDR2: DFQATT and SNEGSKA (reference sequence). The length of the CDR3 is 15 amino acids, counting both ends. CDR3 in amino acids: CSASAPGQARYEQYF.

The rearrangement joins TRBV20-1 to TRBJ2-1, with TRBD2 identical over 10 bases. CDR1 and CDR2 from the germline V gene are DFQATT and SNEGSKA (reference sequence). CDR3 length: 16 amino acids. Trimming removed 3 bases from V and 4 bases from J; junction bases left unmatched: 9. For the CDR3, the DNA is TGCAGTGCTAGTGGGGCTAGCGGGAGACTATACAATGAGCAGTTCTTC. It is translated as CSASGASGRLYNEQFF.

The chain uses TRBV20-1 and TRBJ1-2; 7 bases agree with TRBD1. The CDR3 covers 15 residues. Unmatched junction bases numbered 13, after V lost 3 bases and J lost 6 bases. Germline CDR1 and CDR2: DFQATT and SNEGSKA (reference sequence). In DNA, the CDR3 is TGCAGTGCTAGTGCCAGCAGATGGAGGGGGCATGGCTACACCTTC. Amino acid sequence: CSASASRWRGHGYTF.

This clonotype was counted between two and nine times. This chain joins TRBV7-2 and TRBJ2-3; D is ambiguous. V was clipped by 3 bases and J by 4 bases, with 14 bases between them. The CDR3 sequence is 15 residues long. From germline, CDR1 is SGHTA and CDR2 FQGNSA. CDR3 bases: TGTGCCAGCAGCTTCTTCGCCAGGTTATCAGATACGCAGTATTTT. Protein sequence: CASSFFARLSDTQYF.

The chain combines TRBV10-1 with TRBJ1-5, with 8 bases lining up with TRBD1. The CDR3 is 13 residues long. The J segment lost 9 bases and the V segment lost 6 bases, leaving 7 bases of the junction unmatched. Germline V gene sequence: CDR1 WNHNN, CDR2 SYGVQD (reference sequence). The CDR3 bases are TGCGCCAGCAGCGGGGACAGGATGGTGCCCCAGCATTTT. Encoded protein: CASSGDRMVPQHF.

This CDR3 is CGLDRGQETQYF. For the CDR3, the DNA is TGCGGTTTGGACAGGGGCCAAGAGACCCAGTACTTC. The chain recombines TRBV20-1 with TRBJ2-5, with 9 bases lining up with TRBD1. The germline gives CDR1 DFQATT, CDR2 SNEGSKA (reference sequence). The CDR3 length is 12 residues.

The table lists this clonotype with a few counts. J is TRBJ1-3 and V is TRBV18; TRBD1 matches at 8 bases. Trimming at V came to 1 base and at J to 0 bases, leaving 5 bases not matched to a gene. CDR1 and CDR2 from the germline V gene are KGHSH and LQKENI. The CDR3 spans 17 residues. CDR3 in DNA: TGTGCCAGCTCACCACTCCGGACAGGGTTCTCTGGAAACACCATATATTTT. As protein: CASSPLRTGFSGNTIYF.

This clonotype was recorded at least ten times. The rearrangement links TRBV10-3 to TRBJ2-3; D is perhaps TRBD1 (6 bases). The V gene's germline CDR1 is ENHRY and CDR2 SYGVKD. Between the trimmed V and J ends, which lost 7 bases and 0 bases, there was a span of 14 bases. The CDR3 has 15 amino acids. Written as DNA, the CDR3 is TGTGCCATCAAGACAGGTCCCTTTAGCACAGATACGCAGTATTTT. It codes for CAIKTGPFSTDTQYF.

In this sample, this clonotype turned up a few times. The J gene is TRBJ2-5, the V gene TRBV6-1; 9 bases line up with TRBD1. CDR3 length: 17 amino acids. Per the germline V gene, CDR1 is MNHNS and CDR2 is SASEGT. Trimming at V came to 5 bases and at J to 3 bases, leaving 13 bases not matched to a gene. The DNA for the CDR3 is TGTGCCAGCAGTAAGGGACAGGGCATCAAAACCAAAGAGACCCAGTACTTC. Its protein product is CASSKGQGIKTKETQYF.

This clonotype came up a few times. V is TRBV20-1 and J is TRBJ2-2, with 7 positions matching TRBD2. The CDR3 runs 13 residues. The germline gives CDR1 DFQATT, CDR2 SNEGSKA (reference sequence). This CDR3 is CTAAGADTGELFF. DNA of the CDR3: TGCACTGCCGCGGGAGCCGACACCGGGGAGCTGTTTTTT.

This clonotype was found many times. The chain couples TRBV5-6 to TRBJ2-7, with 7 nucleotides matching TRBD1. In germline, CDR1 is SGHDT, CDR2 YYEEEE. Trimming cost V 4 bases and J 1 base; bases outside gene matches: 5. The CDR3 is 14 residues long. The CDR3: CASSRGGASYEQYF. The CDR3 DNA follows: TGTGCCAGCAGCCGAGGGGGCGCTTCCTACGAGCAGTACTTC.

This sequence joins TRBV5-1 and TRBJ1-3, with a tentative D call TRBD1 (5 bases). The CDR3 extends over 13 amino acids. The V gene lost 4 bases and the J gene lost 4 bases, with 9 bases spanning the gap. CDR1 and CDR2 from the germline V gene are SGHRS and YFSETQ. The CDR3 here is CASSATDGNTIYF. CDR3 in DNA: TGCGCCAGCAGCGCGACAGACGGAAACACCATATATTTT.

The rearrangement joins TRBV5-1 to TRBJ2-1; 10 bases map to TRBD2. The germline CDR1 and CDR2 sequences are SGHRS and YFSETQ. After removal of 1 base from V and 5 bases from J, the junction contained 9 bases not matched to a gene. CDR3 length: 17 amino acids. DNA of the CDR3: TGCGCCAGCAGCTTGTATCGTGGGACTAGCGCCAACAATGAGCAGTTCTTC. Its translation: CASSLYRGTSANNEQFF.

This clonotype came up many times. The chain links TRBV5-6 to TRBJ2-7, with TRBD1 matching over 7 bases. Germline V CDR1 and CDR2: SGHDT, YYEEEE. CDR3 length: 14 amino acids. J gave up 2 bases and V 2 bases, and 4 bases lay outside the gene matches. The CDR3 sequence is CASSLGQDTYEQYF. As DNA, the CDR3 is TGTGCCAGCAGCTTAGGACAGGATACCTACGAGCAGTACTTC.

This clonotype was counted ten times or more. The rearrangement links TRBV7-2 to TRBJ2-1, with TRBD2 matching over 14 bases. The CDR3 totals 15 residues. J gave up 8 bases and V 5 bases, and 5 bases lay outside the gene matches. Germline V lookup: CDR1 SGHTA, CDR2 FQGNSA. In DNA form, the CDR3 reads TGTGCCAGCAGCCGGACTAGCGGGAGGACCCATGAGCAGTTCTTC. Its translation: CASSRTSGRTHEQFF.

This clonotype was observed a few times. CDR3 DNA: TGCGCCAGCAGCTTGATTGAGGGAGGCTATGGCTACACCTTC. Translated, it gives CASSLIEGGYGYTF. This sequence joins TRBV5-1 and TRBJ1-2; D not certain. The CDR3 contains 14 residues. Germline loops: CDR1 SGHRS, CDR2 YFSETQ. The V and J ends lost 1 base and 4 bases respectively, with 11 bases between them.

This CDR3 is CASSFRDPGELFF. CDR3 coding DNA: TGTGCCAGCAGTTTCAGGGACCCCGGGGAGCTGTTTTTT. The genes are TRBV12-3 or TRBV12-4 and TRBJ2-2, with D possibly being TRBD1 or TRBD2 (5 bases each). V lost 3 bases to trimming and J lost 6 bases, with 8 bases between them. The CDR3 length is 13 residues.

This clonotype was seen a handful of times. The J gene is TRBJ1-1, the V gene TRBV20-1; no reliable D call. CDR1 and CDR2 from the germline V gene are DFQATT and SNEGSKA (reference sequence). CDR3 size: 10 residues. V was pared by 5 bases and J by 8 bases, with 9 bases between. CDR3: CSAFRAEAFF. The CDR3 bases are TGCAGTGCTTTCCGGGCCGAAGCTTTCTTT.

The rearrangement uses TRBV5-1 and TRBJ1-1; D remains ambiguous. Germline CDR1 SGHRS, CDR2 YFSETQ. V dropped 4 bases and J dropped 3 bases, with 10 bases sitting between them. This CDR3 has 13 amino acids. The CDR3 protein is CASSPQKDTEAFF. CDR3 sequence (DNA): TGCGCCAGCAGCCCCCAGAAGGACACTGAAGCTTTCTTT.

This chain connects TRBV7-2 to TRBJ2-7; TRBD2 aligns across 12 bases. Germline-derived CDR1 and CDR2 are SGHTA and FQGNSA. Trimming took 7 bases from V and 3 from J; bases not matched to a gene: 10. The CDR3 extends over 16 amino acids. The CDR3 DNA reads as TGTGCCAGCAACCTGGGGACTAGCGGGTTAAACTACGAGCAGTACTTC. Encoded protein: CASNLGTSGLNYEQYF.

The chain couples TRBV12-3 or TRBV12-4 to TRBJ2-4, with no clear D. V dropped 3 bases and J dropped 0 bases, with 6 bases sitting between them. The CDR3 contains 14 residues. The CDR3 nucleotides are TGTGCCAGCAGTTTGTTGGTAGCCAAAAACATTCAGTACTTC. It is translated as CASSLLVAKNIQYF.

The chain is built from TRBV20-1 and TRBJ2-1; a weak D match, TRBD2 (6 bases). Germline CDR1 is DFQATT and CDR2 is SNEGSKA (reference sequence). The CDR3 loop spans 16 amino acids. V lost 1 base, J lost 8 bases, and 21 bases lay in between. The CDR3 loop is CSARATSKGLMDEQFF. The CDR3, as DNA: TGCAGTGCTAGAGCGACTAGTAAGGGTTTGATGGATGAGCAGTTCTTC.